The 18 T cell receptor beta chains reported below all come from one sample, sequenced in a study of blood T cell repertoires in COVID-19 (dated by TCRdb to the early 2020s). Libraries were prepared through the immunoSEQ multiplex PCR assay. TCRdb re-hosts the immuneACCESS table, in-frame sequences only. Its copies lack some clones; in the studies checked, an unresolved V gene accounts for under half of them, and the cause for the rest is not known. This sample comprises around 140,000 clones, around 80% of them detected only once. The ten largest clones take up approximately 6% of the sample. The specimen was PBMCs or T cells enriched from blood (not recorded which). All receptors come from a woman between 50 and 59 years old who had recovered from COVID-19.

The V gene is TRBV15, the J gene TRBJ1-5; TRBD1 matches 8 bases. This CDR3 region has 16 residues. J gave up 2 bases and V 5 bases, and 8 bases lay outside the gene matches. Germline V gene data show CDR1 as LNHNV and CDR2 as YYDKDF (reference sequence). Here the CDR3 reads CATSVMTGDGNQPQHF. The CDR3 DNA reads TGTGCCACCAGCGTAATGACAGGGGATGGCAATCAGCCCCAGCATTTT.

The chain is built from TRBV30 and TRBJ1-2; 7 positions match TRBD1. CDR3 size: 13 residues. In germline, CDR1 is GTSNPN, CDR2 SVGIG (reference sequence). Trimming cost V 5 bases and J 5 bases; bases outside gene matches: 8. CDR3 region: CAWETGSRYGYTF. The CDR3 coding sequence is TGTGCCTGGGAGACAGGGTCTCGATATGGCTACACCTTC. The full variable domain, its missing parts supplied by reference TRBV30 and TRBJ1-2, is SQTIHQWPATLVQPVGSPLSLECTVEGTSNPNLYWYRQAAGRGLQLLFYSVGIGQISSEVPQNLSASRPQDRQFILSSKKLLLSDSGFYLCAWETGSRYGYTFGSGTRLTVV.

The chain employs TRBV28 and TRBJ2-7; tentative D call: TRBD2 (5 bases). The CDR3 has 13 amino acids. Germline CDR1 and CDR2: MDHEN and SYDVKM. V shed 3 bases and J shed 5 bases, with 11 bases lying between them. The CDR3 loop is CASSFSGIHEQYV. The CDR3 DNA reads as TGTGCCAGCAGTTTTTCGGGAATCCACGAGCAGTACGTC.

The genes are TRBV7-2 and TRBJ1-4; the D is unclear. Germline V gene lookup returns CDR1 SGHTA and CDR2 FQGNSA. Trimming took off 3 bases at V and 8 bases at J, with 10 bases between the two ends. The CDR3 consists of 13 residues. In DNA form, the CDR3 reads TGTGCCAGCAGCTTCGAGGGAAGAGAAAAACTGTTTTTT. Residues: CASSFEGREKLFF.

The chain is built from TRBV13 and TRBJ2-7; possible D gene TRBD2, 6 bases. This CDR3 has 15 amino acids. The germline gives CDR1 PRHDT, CDR2 FYEKMQ (reference sequence). The V gene lost 1 base and the J gene lost 4 bases, with 14 bases spanning the gap. In DNA form, the CDR3 reads TGTGCCAGCAGCTTAGAGGGGAGCGGGCGGTACGAGCAGTACTTC. Its translation: CASSLEGSGRYEQYF.

This clone has at least ten counts. The junction does not match germline at one end; this may be a read error. V is TRBV12-3 or TRBV12-4 and J is TRBJ1-2; 7 bases are shared with TRBD1. This CDR3 comprises 11 residues. CDR3 in amino acids: CASSLRDSGDF. DNA of the CDR3: TGTGCCAGCAGTTTACGGGACAGTGGAGACTTC.

This chain uses TRBV10-1 with TRBJ1-5, with TRBD1 matching over 11 bases. Germline CDR1 and CDR2: WNHNN and SYGVQD (reference sequence). CDR3 length: 20 residues. Trimming took 6 bases from V and 5 from J; bases not matched to a gene: 21. The CDR3 loop is CASRNPGQGGPFHKDQPQHF. The CDR3 DNA is TGCGCCAGCAGAAATCCGGGACAGGGGGGACCATTCCACAAGGATCAGCCCCAGCATTTT.

V and J are TRBV28 and TRBJ1-3, with TRBD1 matching over 7 bases. Germline CDR1 is MDHEN and CDR2 is SYDVKM. V was pared by 5 bases and J by 0 bases, with 7 bases of the junction left unmatched. The CDR3 is made up of 16 amino acids. The CDR3 region is CASSTYDRASGNTIYF. CDR3 nucleotides: TGTGCCAGCAGTACTTACGACAGGGCCTCTGGAAACACCATATATTTT. Filled out from reference TRBV28 and TRBJ1-3, the complete variable domain reads DVKVTQSSRYLVKRTGEKVFLECVQDMDHENMFWYRQDPGLGLRLIYFSYDVKMKEKGDIPEGYSVSREKKERFSLILESASTNQTSMYLCASSTYDRASGNTIYFGEGSWLTVV.

The gene calls are TRBV16 and TRBJ1-1, with D possibly TRBD1 on 5 matching bases. Germline assignment: CDR1 KGHSY and CDR2 FQNENV. V lost 0 bases and J 3 bases, leaving 11 bases between the germline ends. The CDR3 contains 15 residues. DNA for the CDR3: TGTGCCAGCAGCCAATCTCCGGGGGAGGACACTGAAGCTTTCTTT. It translates to CASSQSPGEDTEAFF.

The V and J genes are TRBV29-1 and TRBJ1-3, with 7 bases aligning to TRBD1. V trimming: 4 bases; J trimming: 0 bases; junction bases outside the gene matches: 6. Germline V CDR1 and CDR2: SQVTM, ANQGSEA. The CDR3 has 15 residues. The CDR3 protein is CSVGVDRASGNTIYF. Here the CDR3 DNA reads TGCAGCGTTGGGGTCGACAGGGCCTCTGGAAACACCATATATTTT.

This clone was detected only a few times. V is TRBV2 and J is TRBJ1-2, with 9 positions matching TRBD1. The germline gives CDR1 SNHLY, CDR2 FYNNEI. V gave up 5 bases and J gave up 0 bases; unmatched junction bases: 7. This CDR3 is built from 16 residues. The DNA for the CDR3 is TGTGCCAGCAGTAAACAGGGGGCGAGGACTAACTATGGCTACACCTTC. Translating it yields CASSKQGARTNYGYTF.

J is TRBJ2-3 and V is TRBV29-1, with a weak D call TRBD2 (5 bases). The germline CDR1 and CDR2 sequences are SQVTM and ANQGSEA. V was trimmed by 7 bases and J by 2 bases, leaving 22 bases between them. This CDR3 has 16 amino acids. CDR3 region: CSARPRGAEVTDTQYF. In nucleotides, the CDR3 is TGCAGCGCCCGGCCTCGGGGAGCGGAGGTCACAGATACGCAGTATTTT.

The chain is built from TRBV2 and TRBJ2-5, with a possible D match to TRBD1 (6 bases). With 5 bases removed from V and 2 bases from J, the gap between germline ends came to 12 bases. The CDR3 is 14 residues long. Germline lookup yields CDR1 SNHLY and CDR2 FYNNEI. CDR3 nucleotides: TGTGCCAGCAGTCTACAGGGCTCACAAGAGACCCAGTACTTC. Amino acids: CASSLQGSQETQYF.

The rearrangement joins TRBV6-5 to TRBJ2-2; 8 nucleotides match TRBD2. Trimming at V came to 6 bases and at J to 7 bases, leaving 10 bases not matched to a gene. CDR1 and CDR2 (germline): MNHEY, SVGAGI. The CDR3 is made up of 15 amino acids. The CDR3 DNA reads TGTGCCAGCAGGAAAGGCGGGGGGCTTGGCGGGGAGCTGTTTTTT. This sequence encodes CASRKGGGLGGELFF.

This clone was observed a few times. This chain's CDR3 is CASSEASSGIYGYTF. The DNA for the CDR3 is TGTGCCAGCAGTGAGGCTTCGTCGGGGATCTATGGCTACACCTTC. The rearrangement uses TRBV2 and TRBJ1-2; D gene uncertain. Looked up from germline, CDR1 is SNHLY and CDR2 is FYNNEI. With 3 bases removed from V and 4 bases from J, the gap between germline ends came to 15 bases. CDR3 size: 15 residues.

The CDR3 loop is CASSPTGLSSGNTIYF. CDR3 coding DNA: TGTGCCAGCAGCCCAACAGGGTTATCCTCTGGAAACACCATATATTTT. The genes are TRBV13 and TRBJ1-3; D is possibly TRBD1 (6 bases). Germline V gene sequence: CDR1 PRHDT, CDR2 FYEKMQ (reference sequence). Trimming removed 5 bases from V and 0 bases from J, with 14 bases in between. The CDR3 totals 16 residues.

The chain has TRBV25-1 and TRBJ2-1, with 8 bases identical to TRBD1. The length of the CDR3 is 15 residues. The V and J ends lost 2 bases and 6 bases, in that order; junction bases with no gene match: 6. Germline lookup yields CDR1 MGHDK and CDR2 SYGVNS. The CDR3 coding sequence is TGTGCCAGCAGTGAAGGGAGACAGGGGCTCAATGAGCAGTTCTTC. This gives the protein CASSEGRQGLNEQFF.

J is TRBJ1-1 and V is TRBV21-1. TRBV21-1 has pseudogene status. The CDR3 has 17 residues. The CDR3 DNA reads TGTGCCAGCAGCAATGAACGTAAGGGAGGGATGGACACTGAAGCTTTCTTT. Its translation: CASSNERKGGMDTEAFF.